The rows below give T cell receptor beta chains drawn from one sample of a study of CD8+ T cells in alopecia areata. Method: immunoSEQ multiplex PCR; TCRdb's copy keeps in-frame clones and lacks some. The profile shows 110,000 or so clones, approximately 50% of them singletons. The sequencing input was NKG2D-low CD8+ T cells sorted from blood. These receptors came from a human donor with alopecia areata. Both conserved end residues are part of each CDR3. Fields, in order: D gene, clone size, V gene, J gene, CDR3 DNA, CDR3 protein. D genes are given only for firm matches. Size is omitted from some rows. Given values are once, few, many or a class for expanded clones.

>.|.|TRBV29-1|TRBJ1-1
TGCAGCGCCCCCCCTACCTCGGAGGACACTGAAGCTTTCTTT
CSAPPTSEDTEAFF
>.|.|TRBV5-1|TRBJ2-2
TGCGCCAGCATGCTCGAGCGACGATCCGGGGAGCTGTTTTTT
CASMLERRSGELFF
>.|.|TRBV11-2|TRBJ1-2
TGTGCCAGCAGCCCAGTCCGGGTAGGCGAGAACTATGGCTACACCTTC
CASSPVRVGENYGYTF
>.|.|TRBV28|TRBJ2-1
TGTGCCAGCAGTTTGTGGGGCGGGCATGAGCAGTTCTTC
CASSLWGGHEQFF
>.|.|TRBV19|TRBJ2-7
TGTGCCAGTATGAGTTCCTCCAGCTCCTACGAGCAGTACTTC
CASMSSSSSYEQYF
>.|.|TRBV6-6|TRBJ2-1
TGTGCCAGCGCCCCCGGCAATGAGCAGTTCTTC
CASAPGNEQFF
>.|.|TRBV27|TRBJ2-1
TGTGCCAGCAGTGATAGCAGCTCCTACAATGAGCAGTTCTTC
CASSDSSSYNEQFF
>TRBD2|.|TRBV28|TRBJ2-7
TGTGCCAGCAGCACGGGAGGGTTAGGGAACGAGCAGTACTTC
CASSTGGLGNEQYF
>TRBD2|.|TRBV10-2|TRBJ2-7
TGCGCCAGTACTAGCGGGAGGCGTAGCTCCTACGAGCAGTACTTC
CASTSGRRSSYEQYF
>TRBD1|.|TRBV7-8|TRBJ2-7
TGTGCCAGCAGCCTCCGGGACAGATCCTACGAGCAGTACTTC
CASSLRDRSYEQYF
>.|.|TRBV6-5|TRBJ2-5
TGTGCCAGCAGTCCGTGGGCAGGGGAGACCCAGTACTTC
CASSPWAGETQYF
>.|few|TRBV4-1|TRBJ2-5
TGCGCCAGCAGCCAACTAGACCGGTACCAAGAGACCCAGTACTTC
CASSQLDRYQETQYF
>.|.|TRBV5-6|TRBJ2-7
TGTGCCAGCAGCATTGACACCTACGAGCAGTACTTC
CASSIDTYEQYF
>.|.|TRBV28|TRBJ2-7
TGTGCCAGCAGTTCAAACCCCGGTACTTACATCGTGGAGCAGTACTTC
CASSSNPGTYIVEQYF
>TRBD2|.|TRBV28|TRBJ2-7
TGTGCCAGCAGCCAAGCGGGAGGATACGAGCAGTACTTC
CASSQAGGYEQYF
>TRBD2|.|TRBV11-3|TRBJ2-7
TGTGCCAGCAGCTCGCGGACTAGCGGGGACTACGAGCAGTACTTC
CASSSRTSGDYEQYF
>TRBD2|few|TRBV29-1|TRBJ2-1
TGCAGCGTTGGACCCTCGACTAGCGGGAGGGACGAGCAGTTCTTC
CSVGPSTSGRDEQFF
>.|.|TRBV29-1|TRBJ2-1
TGCAGCGTTGCGGGCACGGCCTGGACGAAAATGGGCGCGGAGCAGTTCTTC
CSVAGTAWTKMGAEQFF
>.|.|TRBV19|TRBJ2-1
TGTGCCAGTATAGGTGGGAGGGAGCAGTTCTTC
CASIGGREQFF
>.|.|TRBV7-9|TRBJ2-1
TGTGCCAGCAGCTCCCTTAAGGATGAGCAGTTCTTC
CASSSLKDEQFF
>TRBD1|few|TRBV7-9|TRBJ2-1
TGTGCCAGCAGGCATCGACAGGGAAGTCGGAATGAGCAGTTCTTC
CASRHRQGSRNEQFF
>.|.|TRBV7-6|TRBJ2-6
TGTGCCAGCAGCTTAGGTGAAGCTGGGGCCAACGTCCTGACTTTC
CASSLGEAGANVLTF
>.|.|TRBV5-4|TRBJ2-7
TGTGCCAGCAGCTTGGAGGCCTTCTCCTACGAGCAGTACTTC
CASSLEAFSYEQYF
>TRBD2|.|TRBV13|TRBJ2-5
TGTGCCAGCAGCTTAGTTAGCGGGACCGACCAAGAGACCCAGTACTTC
CASSLVSGTDQETQYF
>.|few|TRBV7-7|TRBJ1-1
TGTGCTAGCAGCCGTGGGACGGGCACTGAAGCTTTCTTT
CASSRGTGTEAFF
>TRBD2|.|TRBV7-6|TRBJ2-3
TGTGCCAGCAGCTTAGTCGGACTAGACATGCGCACAGATACGCAGTATTTT
CASSLVGLDMRTDTQYF
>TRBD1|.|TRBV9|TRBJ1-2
TGTGCCAGCAGCCCAGGACAGGGGGCAATCAGCGGCTACACCTTC
CASSPGQGAISGYTF
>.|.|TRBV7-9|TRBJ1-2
TGTGCCAGCGTTAACGCTGCGGATCCTAACTATGGCTACACCTTC
CASVNAADPNYGYTF
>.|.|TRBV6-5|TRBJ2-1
TGTGCCAGCTCCCCTGGGACCCTAGCGGAGCAGTTCTTC
CASSPGTLAEQFF
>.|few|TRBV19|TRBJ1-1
TGTGCCACCTCCTCGGGTTGGGCAAACACTGAAGCCTTCTTT
CATSSGWANTEAFF
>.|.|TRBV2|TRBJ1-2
TGTGCCAGCAGTGTACCGGGATCTATCGTCGGCTACACCTTC
CASSVPGSIVGYTF
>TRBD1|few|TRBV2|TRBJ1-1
TGTGCCAGCGAATCTTTACGGGACAGCTTGAACACTGAAGCTTTCTTT
CASESLRDSLNTEAFF
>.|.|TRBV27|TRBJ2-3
TGTGCCAGCAGTTCAGGAGAGACTTATTTCACAGATACGCAGTATTTT
CASSSGETYFTDTQYF
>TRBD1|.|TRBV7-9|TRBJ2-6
TGTGCCAGCAGCCCATACACAGGGGCTGGGGCCAACGTCCTGACTTTC
CASSPYTGAGANVLTF
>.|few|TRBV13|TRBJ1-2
TGTGCCAGCAGCTTAGAGGCAGCACGATATGGCTACACCTTC
CASSLEAARYGYTF
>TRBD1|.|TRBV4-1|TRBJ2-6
TGCGCCAGCAGCCAAGATCAGGGGGTTCCTGGGGCCAACGTCCTGACTTTC
CASSQDQGVPGANVLTF
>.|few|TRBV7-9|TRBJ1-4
TGTGCCAGCAGCCCCGGAGGGGGGGCTAATGAAAAACTGTTTTTT
CASSPGGGANEKLFF
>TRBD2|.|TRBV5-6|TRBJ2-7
TGTGCCAGCAGCCAAGGACTAGCGGTTTACGAGCAGTACTTC
CASSQGLAVYEQYF
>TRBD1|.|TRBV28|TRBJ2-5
TGTGCCAGCAGTTTACGGGACAGGTACCAAGAGACCCAGTACTTC
CASSLRDRYQETQYF